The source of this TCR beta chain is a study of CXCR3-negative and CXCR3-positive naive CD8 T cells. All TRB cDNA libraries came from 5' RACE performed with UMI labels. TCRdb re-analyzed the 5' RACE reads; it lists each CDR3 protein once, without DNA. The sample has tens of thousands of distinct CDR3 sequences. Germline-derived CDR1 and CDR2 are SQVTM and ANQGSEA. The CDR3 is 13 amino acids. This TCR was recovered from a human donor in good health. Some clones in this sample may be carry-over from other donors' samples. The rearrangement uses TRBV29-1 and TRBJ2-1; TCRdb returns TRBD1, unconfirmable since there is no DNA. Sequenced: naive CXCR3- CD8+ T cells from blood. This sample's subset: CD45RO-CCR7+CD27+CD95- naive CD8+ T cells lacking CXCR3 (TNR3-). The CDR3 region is CSVTPGGRLEQFF.